Below are 20 T cell receptor beta chains sequenced from a single sample in a study of cytomegalovirus exposure and HLA in healthy donors. 13 Jbeta primers and 60 Vbeta primers were used for the PCR. Repertoires were generated with immunoSEQ multiplex PCR, while TCRdb's copy carries only in-frame clones and drops some. The data contain over 100,000 clones, 74% of them singletons. Sequenced sample: PBMCs. The receptors here all came from a human donor in good health.

The chain links TRBV11-1 to TRBJ2-5; 9 bases are shared with TRBD1. CDR1 is SGHAT, CDR2 FQDESV, per germline (reference sequence). The ends lost 3 bases at V and 5 bases at J; junction bases unmatched: 7. The CDR3 has 15 residues. CDR3 bases: TGTGCCAGCAGCTTTAGACAGGGGGGTATGGAGACCCAGTACTTC. This codes for CASSFRQGGMETQYF.

The V call is TRBV6-1, the J call TRBJ2-5, with TRBD1 matching 10 bases. Losses at the gene ends were 7 bases for V and 3 bases for J; bases not matched to a gene: 8. Per germline, CDR1 MNHNS and CDR2 SASEGT. The CDR3 extends over 15 amino acids. CDR3 coding DNA: TGTGCCAGCAATGGGGGCGGGACAGGGGAAGAGACCCAGTACTTC. Encoded protein: CASNGGGTGEETQYF.

The rearrangement uses TRBV19 and TRBJ1-5; 9 nucleotides align to TRBD1. CDR3 length: 15 amino acids. Trimming took 3 bases from V and 3 from J; bases not matched to a gene: 3. The V gene's germline CDR1 is LNHDA and CDR2 SQIVND (reference sequence). The CDR3 DNA follows: TGTGCCAGTAGTATTAGGGACAGGGCCAATCAGCCCCAGCATTTT. It encodes CASSIRDRANQPQHF.

The chain couples TRBV19 to TRBJ1-5; 7 positions match TRBD1. Germline V CDR1 and CDR2: LNHDA, SQIVND (reference sequence). This CDR3 spans 16 amino acids. V dropped 6 bases and J dropped 2; count of bases not matched to a gene: 10. The CDR3 sequence is CASRSGQAKGNQPQHF. The CDR3 region has the DNA TGTGCCAGTAGGTCCGGACAGGCGAAGGGCAATCAGCCCCAGCATTTT.

The chain employs TRBV9 and TRBJ1-2; the D gene is possibly TRBD1 (6 bases). Germline assignment: CDR1 SGDLS and CDR2 YYNGEE. Trimming cost V 0 bases and J 3 bases, with 12 bases left between them. The CDR3 has 15 residues. As DNA, the CDR3 is TGTGCCAGCAGCGTAGATCCAGGGGCCGACTATGGCTACACCTTC. This sequence encodes CASSVDPGADYGYTF.

The gene calls are TRBV2 and TRBJ1-5; no firm D call. The CDR3 runs to 13 residues. Germline values: CDR1 SNHLY, CDR2 FYNNEI. Trimming shortened V by 6 bases and J by 0 bases, and 6 bases separated the two germline ends. The CDR3 sequence is CASREYSNQPQHF. Written as DNA, the CDR3 is TGTGCCAGCAGAGAATATAGCAATCAGCCCCAGCATTTT.

The J gene is TRBJ1-1, the V gene TRBV19, with D tentatively TRBD1 (6 bases). V was shortened by 1 base and J by 4 bases, with 13 bases between the two germline ends. The V gene's germline CDR1 is LNHDA and CDR2 SQIVND (reference sequence). The CDR3 has 15 amino acids. As DNA, the CDR3 is TGTGCCAGTAGTATAGTCCCAGGGGCAGGCACTGAAGCTTTCTTT. Its translation is CASSIVPGAGTEAFF.

The DNA for the CDR3 is TGTGCCAGCAGCTTAGCGGGAGGGCAGGCGGGGGAGCAGTACTTC. Amino acids: CASSLAGGQAGEQYF. The gene calls are TRBV7-2 and TRBJ2-7, with 7 nucleotides matching TRBD2. This CDR3 is built from 15 residues. After removal of 0 bases from V and 7 bases from J, the junction contained 9 bases not matched to a gene. Germline CDR1 reads SGHTA; CDR2 reads FQGNSA.

This chain uses TRBV28 with TRBJ2-3, with D perhaps TRBD1 (5 bases). The CDR3 runs to 16 residues. V was clipped by 5 bases and J by 4 bases, with 19 bases between them. From germline, CDR1 is MDHEN and CDR2 SYDVKM. In DNA form, the CDR3 reads TGTGCCAGCAGTACCTGGACACCGCCAGGCGCAGATACGCAGTATTTT. It is translated as CASSTWTPPGADTQYF.

The chain has TRBV28 and TRBJ1-2; TRBD1 matches at 8 bases. J was trimmed by 0 bases and V by 0 bases; bases with no gene match: 0. CDR3 size: 15 residues. The V gene's germline CDR1 is MDHEN and CDR2 SYDVKM. The CDR3 protein is CASSLWDRANYGYTF. Written as DNA, the CDR3 is TGTGCCAGCAGTTTATGGGACAGGGCTAACTATGGCTACACCTTC.

The V call is TRBV11-2, the J call TRBJ2-2; no definite D call. Germline CDR1 SGHAT, CDR2 FQNNGV. Trimming took 1 base from V and 7 from J, leaving 7 bases between them. The length of the CDR3 is 13 residues. CDR3 sequence: CASSLVPGGELFF. The CDR3 DNA reads as TGTGCCAGCAGCTTAGTACCGGGCGGGGAGCTGTTTTTT.

The chain employs TRBV5-1 and TRBJ2-2; D perhaps matches TRBD1 (5 bases). Trimming took off 0 bases at V and 7 bases at J, with 10 bases between the two ends. The CDR3 is 14 residues long. CDR1 is SGHRS and CDR2 is YFSETQ in the germline V gene. For the CDR3, the DNA is TGCGCCAGCAGCTTGGCAGGGTTTGACGGGGAGCTGTTTTTT. This gives the protein CASSLAGFDGELFF.

The chain recombines TRBV19 with TRBJ1-1; maybe TRBD1 (6 bases). CDR3 size: 17 residues. Germline CDR1 and CDR2: LNHDA and SQIVND (reference sequence). The V end was cut by 7 bases, the J end by 0 bases, with 21 bases between. DNA for the CDR3: TGTGCCAGTATGGGGAGGGGGACAAGACTCATGAACACTGAAGCTTTCTTT. Its translation: CASMGRGTRLMNTEAFF.

The chain carries TRBV5-4 and TRBJ1-2; perhaps TRBD1 as D (5 bases). Germline V gives CDR1 SGHNT, CDR2 YYREEE (reference sequence). Deletions cut 5 bases from V and 0 bases from J, with 14 bases between. The CDR3 totals 15 residues. The CDR3 spells CASRPTAPTNYGYTF. The CDR3 region has the DNA TGTGCCAGCAGACCGACAGCGCCTACTAACTATGGCTACACCTTC.

V is TRBV28 and J is TRBJ1-2, with 7 bases aligning to TRBD1. This CDR3 contains 14 residues. Germline values: CDR1 MDHEN, CDR2 SYDVKM. The junction had 10 bases not matched to a gene; V was cut back by 11 bases and J by 1 base. The CDR3 here is CAVTGQGGNYGYTF. The CDR3 region has the DNA TGTGCCGTGACGGGGCAGGGGGGTAACTATGGCTACACCTTC.

This clone came up a few times. This sequence joins TRBV2 and TRBJ1-2, with 9 bases that match TRBD1. CDR1 is SNHLY and CDR2 is FYNNEI in the germline V gene. This CDR3 has 14 residues. Trimming at V came to 7 bases and at J to 7 bases, leaving 10 bases not matched to a gene. This CDR3 is CASTAPRTGAGYTF. CDR3 nucleotide sequence: TGTGCCAGCACCGCCCCGCGGACAGGGGCTGGCTACACCTTC.

This clone has just a few counts. The CDR3 reads CASSSGPFEGEAFF. The CDR3 DNA reads TGTGCCAGCAGCTCCGGACCATTCGAGGGTGAAGCTTTCTTT. The rearrangement uses TRBV7-2 and TRBJ1-1; D call uncertain. V was cut by 4 bases and J by 7 bases, with 16 bases left in between. CDR3 length equals 14 residues. Per germline, CDR1 SGHTA and CDR2 FQGNSA. The entire variable domain, with the rest obtained from reference TRBV7-2 and TRBJ1-1, is as follows: GAGVSQSPSNKVTEKGKDVELRCDPISGHTALYWYRQSLGQGLEFLIYFQGNSAPDKSGLPSDRFSAERTGGSVSTLTIQRTQQEDSAVYLCASSSGPFEGEAFFGQGTRLTVV.

V and J are TRBV5-5 and TRBJ2-3; the D is unclear. CDR1 is SGHKS, CDR2 YYEKEE, per germline (reference sequence). CDR3 size: 16 residues. V shed 0 bases and J shed 1 base, with 12 bases lying between them. CDR3 region: CASSLGPLLRTDTQYF. Written as DNA, the CDR3 is TGTGCCAGCAGCTTGGGTCCACTCTTACGCACAGATACGCAGTATTTT.

This chain joins TRBV5-1 and TRBJ1-4, with 10 bases matching TRBD1. CDR1 is SGHRS, CDR2 YFSETQ, per germline. The CDR3 contains 16 residues. After removal of 5 bases from V and 5 bases from J, the junction contained 9 bases not matched to a gene. The CDR3 region is CASSTGTGAINEKLFF. Written as DNA, the CDR3 is TGCGCCAGCAGTACCGGGACAGGGGCAATAAATGAAAAACTGTTTTTT.

J is TRBJ1-1 and V is TRBV11-2; possible D gene TRBD1, 6 bases. The CDR3 covers 12 residues. V was shortened by 10 bases and J by 1 base, with 10 bases between the two germline ends. Germline loops: CDR1 SGHAT, CDR2 FQNNGV. In nucleotides, the CDR3 is TGTGCCACCGGACAGAGGAACACTGAAGCTTTCTTT. Protein sequence: CATGQRNTEAFF.